This passage covers 14 T cell receptor beta chains from one sample sequenced in a study of blood T cells in healthy people across ages. It was with a sample-barcoded 5' primer and a J-beta primer mix that a second PCR of roughly 6 to 11 cycles was run. A single record per CDR3 protein comes from TCRdb applying MiXCR to the 5' RACE reads. This table has approximately 360,000 distinct CDR3 sequences, approximately 51% appearing once. What was sequenced was blood. These receptors were collected from a man aged 60-69 years in good health.

This clonotype was found a few times. This chain connects TRBV29-1 to TRBJ2-7; 9 bases are a match to TRBD1. The ends lost 6 bases at V and 7 bases at J; junction bases unmatched: 7. Germline CDR1 and CDR2: SQVTM and ANQGSEA. CDR3 length equals 12 residues. CDR3 bases: TGCAGCGTAGTCGGACAGGGGTGGGAGCAGTACTTC. It is translated as CSVVGQGWEQYF.

On this clonotype: A much bigger clone sits one base away, suggesting this may be a read error. This chain links TRBV30 with TRBJ1-1; D perhaps matches TRBD1 (5 bases). Germline lookup yields CDR1 GTSNPN and CDR2 SVGIG (reference sequence). The V and J ends lost 7 bases and 6 bases respectively, with 12 bases between them. The CDR3 is 11 amino acids. CDR3 in DNA: TGTGCCTACGCCAGGGATGCTGAAGCTTTCTTT. Amino acids: CAYARDAEAFF.

This clonotype was counted only a few times. The V and J genes are TRBV11-2 and TRBJ2-3; D unresolved. This CDR3 spans 12 amino acids. V gave up 0 bases and J gave up 9 bases, with 7 bases separating them. CDR1 and CDR2 (germline): SGHAT, FQNNGV. For the CDR3, the DNA is TGTGCCAGCAGCTTAGAAGTCCGCACGCAGTATTTT. Translated, it gives CASSLEVRTQYF.

This clonotype came up many times. V usage is TRBV29-1 and J usage is TRBJ2-1; 9 positions match TRBD2. V dropped 7 bases and J dropped 9; count of bases not matched to a gene: 13. The CDR3 sequence is 14 residues long. Germline loops: CDR1 SQVTM, CDR2 ANQGSEA. CDR3 bases: TGCAGCGCCCAAACAGCGGGAGGAGGCGGTGAGCAGTTCTTC. Amino acids: CSAQTAGGGGEQFF.

The table lists this clonotype with a count of one. This chain connects TRBV12-3 or TRBV12-4 to TRBJ1-3, with D hard to call. The CDR3 spans 18 residues. V shed 8 bases and J shed 0 bases, with 23 bases lying between them. This CDR3 reads CASVPTVDTTVSGNTIYF. The CDR3 DNA reads as TGTGCCAGCGTTCCGACGGTCGACACGACGGTCTCTGGAAACACCATATATTTT.

V gene TRBV5-1 combines with J gene TRBJ2-5; 8 bases are a match to TRBD1. The germline CDR1 and CDR2 sequences are SGHRS and YFSETQ. Trimming removed 4 bases from V and 3 bases from J; junction bases left unmatched: 11. The CDR3 is made up of 16 amino acids. The chain's CDR3 is CASSPDPQGEEETQYF. Here the CDR3 DNA reads TGCGCCAGCAGCCCGGACCCACAGGGGGAAGAAGAGACCCAGTACTTC.

V gene TRBV6-2 or TRBV6-3 combines with J gene TRBJ2-3, with D possibly being TRBD2 (5 bases). CDR1 and CDR2 from the germline V gene are MNHEY and SVGEGT. V lost 0 bases, J lost 6 bases, and 10 bases lay in between. The CDR3 extends over 14 amino acids. CDR3 region: CASSYSRAADTQYF. In DNA, the CDR3 is TGTGCCAGCAGTTACTCGAGGGCGGCCGATACGCAGTATTTT.

Remarks on this clonotype: Being one base from a much bigger clone, this may be a read error. The chain couples TRBV20-1 to TRBJ2-5, with a weak D call TRBD1 (5 bases). Germline V gene sequence: CDR1 DFQATT, CDR2 SNEGSKA (reference sequence). This CDR3 is 15 amino acids long. The CDR3 sequence: CSARTAWGFEEAQYF. CDR3 DNA sequence: TGCAGTGCTAGAACTGCTTGGGGCTTCGAAGAGGCCCAGTACTTC.

The chain combines TRBV6-1 with TRBJ2-1; 10 bases map to TRBD2. J gave up 9 bases and V 3 bases, and 8 bases lay outside the gene matches. The germline CDR1 and CDR2 sequences are MNHNS and SASEGT. The CDR3 spans 15 residues. The CDR3 sequence is CASSEGLASGTEQFF. CDR3 bases: TGTGCCAGCAGTGAGGGACTAGCGAGTGGGACTGAGCAGTTCTTC.

The chain is built from TRBV7-2 and TRBJ2-7; TRBD2 matches 8 bases. Germline CDR1 is SGHTA and CDR2 is FQGNSA. The CDR3 runs 18 residues. Losses at the gene ends were 1 base for V and 5 bases for J; bases not matched to a gene: 16. The CDR3 region is CASSLEGSVGLGSDEQYF. For the CDR3, the DNA is TGTGCCAGCAGCTTAGAGGGTTCGGTGGGACTAGGGTCCGACGAGCAGTACTTC.

This clonotype was observed a single time. This sequence joins TRBV20-1 and TRBJ2-7; tentatively, D is TRBD1 or TRBD2 (5 bases each). The V gene lost 3 bases and the J gene lost 4 bases, with 28 bases spanning the gap. The CDR3 runs 18 residues. Germline V gene lookup returns CDR1 DFQATT and CDR2 SNEGSKA (reference sequence). The CDR3 DNA reads as TGCAGTGCTAGGTTGGGCACGAGAAGCGGAACGGGGCTTTACGAGCAGTACTTC. It translates to CSARLGTRSGTGLYEQYF.

The V and J genes are TRBV20-1 and TRBJ2-7, with unresolved D. The V gene's germline CDR1 is DFQATT and CDR2 SNEGSKA (reference sequence). This CDR3 has 14 amino acids. V lost 2 bases, J lost 3 bases, and 14 bases lay in between. CDR3 DNA sequence: TGCAGTGCTAGAACGGAGCTGATTCGCTACGAGCAGTACTTC. Translating gives CSARTELIRYEQYF.

The CDR3 coding sequence is TGCAGTGCCGAAGCGGGAGTCTCCTACGAGCAGTACTTC. The encoded protein is CSAEAGVSYEQYF. The chain recombines TRBV20-1 with TRBJ2-7; 8 nucleotides match TRBD2. The V gene end was trimmed by 6 bases and the J gene end by 0 bases; junction bases not matched to a gene: 4. This CDR3 region has 13 residues. Germline CDR1 DFQATT, CDR2 SNEGSKA (reference sequence).

V and J are TRBV11-2 and TRBJ1-1; unclear D gene. The germline V and J ends were trimmed by 2 bases and 5 bases, with 12 bases remaining between them. The CDR3 spans 14 residues. Germline lookup yields CDR1 SGHAT and CDR2 FQNNGV. In DNA, the CDR3 is TGTGCCAGCAGCTTAAAGTCCCCGGGAACTGAAGCTTTCTTT. Translation: CASSLKSPGTEAFF.